This T cell receptor beta chain derives from a study of siplizumab effects on memory and regulatory T cells. Sequencing was performed with immunoSEQ multiplex PCR; in TCRdb, only in-frame clones are kept and a portion is missing. The repertoire holds some 120,000 clones, with around 94% as singletons. Study-wide results and limits: The study found naive T cells seemingly more diverse than memory cells and seemingly major alloresponse contributors. Roughly 80-95% of dividing CD4+ or CD8+ clones were without an attributable naive or memory phenotype.

For this clone: The target antigen is unknown.

Per germline, CDR1 KGHSH and CDR2 LQKENI. V was pared by 3 bases and J by 3 bases, with 8 bases between. The CDR3 is 13 residues long. The chain recombines TRBV18 with TRBJ1-1, with D maybe TRBD1 (5 bases). The sequencing sample was made of non-Treg CD4+ T cells sorted from blood. The sequence came from a human donor in good health. Here the CDR3 reads CASSPRVDTEAFF. DNA for the CDR3: TGTGCCAGCTCACCCAGGGTGGACACTGAAGCTTTCTTT.